This T cell receptor (beta chain) was observed in a study of early T cells in non-severe SARS-CoV-2 infection. Individual cDNA molecules were tagged with unique molecular identifiers. TCRdb re-analysed the 5' RACE reads in MiXCR, keeping a single row per CDR3 protein. The profile shows more than 65,000 distinct CDR3 sequences, approximately 13% of them singletons. Germline loops: CDR1 MNHEY, CDR2 SVGAGI. CDR3 length: 17 amino acids. The V gene end was trimmed by 7 bases and the J gene end by 6 bases; junction bases not matched to a gene: 15. This clonotype was seen only once. This sequence may be a read error, since a much larger clone differs from it by one base.

Sample: whole blood. The chain joins TRBV6-5 to TRBJ2-1; 10 nucleotides align to TRBD2. The clonotype originates from an adult who was a healthcare worker with PCR-confirmed SARS-CoV-2 infection or an uninfected control (not recorded which). The CDR3 loop is CASTLGVSGRAFNEQFF. CDR3 DNA: TGTGCCAGCACCCTTGGGGTAAGCGGGAGGGCCTTCAATGAGCAGTTCTTC.